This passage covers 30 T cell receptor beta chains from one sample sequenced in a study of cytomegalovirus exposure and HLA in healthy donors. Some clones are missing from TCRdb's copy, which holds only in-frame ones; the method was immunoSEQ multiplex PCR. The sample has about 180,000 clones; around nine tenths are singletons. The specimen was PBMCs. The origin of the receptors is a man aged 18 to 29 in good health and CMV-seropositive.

In DNA, the CDR3 is TGTGCCAGCAGTTTGTGGAGGGTGAAGTTCTTC. Translating gives CASSLWRVKFF. This chain uses TRBV28 with TRBJ2-1, with a possible D match to TRBD2 (6 bases). Looked up from germline, CDR1 is MDHEN and CDR2 is SYDVKM. The CDR3 runs 11 residues. V dropped 3 bases and J dropped 14 bases, with 11 bases sitting between them.

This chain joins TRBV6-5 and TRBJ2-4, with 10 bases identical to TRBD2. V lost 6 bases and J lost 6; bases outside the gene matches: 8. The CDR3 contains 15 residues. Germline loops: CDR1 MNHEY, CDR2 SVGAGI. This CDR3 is CASSDSGRSGNIQYF. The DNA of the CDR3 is TGTGCCAGCAGCGATAGCGGGAGGTCTGGAAACATTCAGTACTTC.

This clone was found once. CDR3 loop: CASNEGGLAVGELFF. The CDR3 coding sequence is TGTGCCAGCAACGAGGGGGGACTAGCGGTCGGGGAGCTGTTTTTT. The chain recombines TRBV9 with TRBJ2-2; 11 nucleotides agree with TRBD2. With 6 bases clipped from V and 7 bases from J, the junction kept 8 bases outside the gene matches. The CDR3 runs 15 residues. The germline CDR1 and CDR2 sequences are SGDLS and YYNGEE.

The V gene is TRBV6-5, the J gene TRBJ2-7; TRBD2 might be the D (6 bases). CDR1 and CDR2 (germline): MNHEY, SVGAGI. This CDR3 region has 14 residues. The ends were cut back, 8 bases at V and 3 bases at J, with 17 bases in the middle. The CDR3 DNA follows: TGTGCCAGCTCCCCCTCGGAGGGGTTCTACGAGCAGTACTTC. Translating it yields CASSPSEGFYEQYF.

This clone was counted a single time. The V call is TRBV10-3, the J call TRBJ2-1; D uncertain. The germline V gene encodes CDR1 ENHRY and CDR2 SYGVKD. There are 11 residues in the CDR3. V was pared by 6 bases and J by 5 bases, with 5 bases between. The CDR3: CAISLDNEQFF. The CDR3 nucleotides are TGTGCCATCAGCCTAGACAATGAGCAGTTCTTC.

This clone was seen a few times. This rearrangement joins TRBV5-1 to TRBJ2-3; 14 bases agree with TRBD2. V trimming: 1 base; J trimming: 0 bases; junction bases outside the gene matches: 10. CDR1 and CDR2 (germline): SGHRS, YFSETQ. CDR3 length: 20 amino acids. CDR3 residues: CASSLYIGTSGRDSTDTQYF. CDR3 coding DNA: TGCGCCAGCAGCTTGTATATTGGGACTAGCGGGAGAGATAGCACAGATACGCAGTATTTT.

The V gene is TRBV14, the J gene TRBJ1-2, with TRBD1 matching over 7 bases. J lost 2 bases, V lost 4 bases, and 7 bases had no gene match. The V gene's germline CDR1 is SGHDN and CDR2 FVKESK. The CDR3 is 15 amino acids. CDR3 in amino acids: CASSPQLGQNYGYTF. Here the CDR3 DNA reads TGTGCCAGCAGCCCTCAACTGGGACAGAACTATGGCTACACCTTC.

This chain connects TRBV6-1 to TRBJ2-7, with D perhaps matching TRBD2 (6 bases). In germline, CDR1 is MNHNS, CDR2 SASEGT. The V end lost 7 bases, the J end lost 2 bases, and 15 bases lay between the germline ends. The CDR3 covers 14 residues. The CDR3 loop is CASTLGGMAYEQYF. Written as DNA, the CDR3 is TGTGCCAGCACCTTGGGGGGAATGGCCTACGAGCAGTACTTC.

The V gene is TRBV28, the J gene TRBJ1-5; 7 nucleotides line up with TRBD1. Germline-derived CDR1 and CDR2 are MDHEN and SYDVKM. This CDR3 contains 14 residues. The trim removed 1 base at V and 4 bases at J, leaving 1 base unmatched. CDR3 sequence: CASSLSRGNQPQHF. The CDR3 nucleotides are TGTGCCAGCAGTTTATCCAGGGGGAATCAGCCCCAGCATTTT.

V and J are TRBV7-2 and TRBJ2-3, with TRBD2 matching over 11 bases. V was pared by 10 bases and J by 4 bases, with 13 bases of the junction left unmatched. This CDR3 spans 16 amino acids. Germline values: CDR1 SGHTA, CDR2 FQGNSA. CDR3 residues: CATKILSGGAPDTQYF. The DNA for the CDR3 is TGTGCCACGAAGATTCTTAGCGGGGGGGCCCCAGATACGCAGTATTTT.

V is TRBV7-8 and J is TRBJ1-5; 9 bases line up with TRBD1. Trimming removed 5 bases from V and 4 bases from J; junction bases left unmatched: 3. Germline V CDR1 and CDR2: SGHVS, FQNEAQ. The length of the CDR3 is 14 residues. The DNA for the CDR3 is TGTGCCAGCAGCCCGGGACAGGGAAATCAGCCCCAGCATTTT. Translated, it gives CASSPGQGNQPQHF.

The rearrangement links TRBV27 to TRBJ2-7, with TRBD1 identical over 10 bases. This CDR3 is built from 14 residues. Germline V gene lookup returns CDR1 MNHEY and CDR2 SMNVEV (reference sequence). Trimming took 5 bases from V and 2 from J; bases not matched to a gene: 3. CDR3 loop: CASSHGQGAYEQYF. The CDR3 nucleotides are TGTGCCAGCAGTCATGGACAGGGGGCCTACGAGCAGTACTTC.

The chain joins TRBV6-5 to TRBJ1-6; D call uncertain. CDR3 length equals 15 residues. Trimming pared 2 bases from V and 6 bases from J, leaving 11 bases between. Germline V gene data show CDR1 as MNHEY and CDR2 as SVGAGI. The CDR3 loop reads CASSYEVTLNSPLHF. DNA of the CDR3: TGTGCCAGCAGTTACGAGGTGACGCTTAATTCACCCCTCCACTTT.

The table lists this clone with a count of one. The CDR3 protein is CASSPAETPTDTQYF. The CDR3 bases are TGTGCCAGCAGCCCAGCGGAAACCCCCACAGATACGCAGTATTTT. J is TRBJ2-3 and V is TRBV7-2; a possible D gene is TRBD2 (5 bases). Between the trimmed V and J ends, which lost 5 bases and 2 bases, there was a span of 14 bases. The CDR3 covers 15 residues. CDR1 and CDR2 from the germline V gene are SGHTA and FQGNSA.

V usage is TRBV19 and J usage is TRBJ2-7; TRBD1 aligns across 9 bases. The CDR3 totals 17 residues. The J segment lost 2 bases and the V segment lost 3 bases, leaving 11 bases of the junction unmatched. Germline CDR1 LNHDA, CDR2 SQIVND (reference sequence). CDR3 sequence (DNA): TGTGCCAGTAGTATTCGCCCGGGACAGGGAAGGACCTACGAGCAGTACTTC. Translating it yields CASSIRPGQGRTYEQYF.

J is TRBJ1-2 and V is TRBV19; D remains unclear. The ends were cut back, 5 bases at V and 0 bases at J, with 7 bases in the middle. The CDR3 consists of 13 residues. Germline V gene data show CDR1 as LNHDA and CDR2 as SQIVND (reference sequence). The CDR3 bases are TGTGCCAGTAGTCCAGAAGCTAACTATGGCTACACCTTC. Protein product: CASSPEANYGYTF.

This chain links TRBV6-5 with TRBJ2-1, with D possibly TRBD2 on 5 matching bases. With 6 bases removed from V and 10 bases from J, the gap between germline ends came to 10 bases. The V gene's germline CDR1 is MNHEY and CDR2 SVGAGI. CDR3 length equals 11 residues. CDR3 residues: CASSGGYEQFF. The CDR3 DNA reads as TGTGCCAGCAGCGGAGGATACGAGCAGTTCTTC.

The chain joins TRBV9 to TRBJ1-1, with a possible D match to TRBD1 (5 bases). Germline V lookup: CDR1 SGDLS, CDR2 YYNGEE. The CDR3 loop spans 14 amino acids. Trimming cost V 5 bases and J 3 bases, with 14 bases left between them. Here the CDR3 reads CASSPQGSDTEAFF. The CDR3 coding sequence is TGTGCCAGCAGTCCCCAGGGATCGGACACTGAAGCTTTCTTT.

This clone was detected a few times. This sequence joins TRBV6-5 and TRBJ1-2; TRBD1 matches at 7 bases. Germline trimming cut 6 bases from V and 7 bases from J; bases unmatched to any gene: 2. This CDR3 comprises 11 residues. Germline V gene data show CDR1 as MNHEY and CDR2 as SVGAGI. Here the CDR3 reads CASRGGPGYTF. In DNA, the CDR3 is TGTGCCAGCAGAGGGGGCCCTGGCTACACCTTC.

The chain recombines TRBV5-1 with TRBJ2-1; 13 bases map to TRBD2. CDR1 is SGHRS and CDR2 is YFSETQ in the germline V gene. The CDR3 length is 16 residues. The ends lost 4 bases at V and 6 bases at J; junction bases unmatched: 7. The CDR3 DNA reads TGCGCCAGCAGCCCAACCGGGACTAGCGGGGTCAATGAGCAGTTCTTC. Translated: CASSPTGTSGVNEQFF.

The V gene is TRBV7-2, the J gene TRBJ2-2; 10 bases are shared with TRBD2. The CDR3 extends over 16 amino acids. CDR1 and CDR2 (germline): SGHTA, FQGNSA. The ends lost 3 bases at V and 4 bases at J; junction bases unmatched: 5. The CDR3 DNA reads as TGTGCCAGCAGCTTGGTGAAGCGGGGGGGCACCGGGGAGCTGTTTTTT. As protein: CASSLVKRGGTGELFF.

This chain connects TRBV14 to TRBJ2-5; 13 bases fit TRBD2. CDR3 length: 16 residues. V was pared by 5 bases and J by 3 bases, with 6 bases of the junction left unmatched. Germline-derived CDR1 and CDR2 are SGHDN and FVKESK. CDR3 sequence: CASSVTGTSGKETQYF. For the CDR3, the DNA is TGTGCCAGCAGCGTAACCGGGACTAGCGGGAAAGAGACCCAGTACTTC.

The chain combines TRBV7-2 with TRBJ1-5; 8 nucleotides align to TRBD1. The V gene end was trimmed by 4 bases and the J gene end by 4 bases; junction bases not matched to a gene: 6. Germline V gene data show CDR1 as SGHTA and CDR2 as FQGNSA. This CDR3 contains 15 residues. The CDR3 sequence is CASSSDRGRNQPQHF. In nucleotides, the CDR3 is TGTGCCAGCAGCTCCGACAGGGGACGGAATCAGCCCCAGCATTTT.

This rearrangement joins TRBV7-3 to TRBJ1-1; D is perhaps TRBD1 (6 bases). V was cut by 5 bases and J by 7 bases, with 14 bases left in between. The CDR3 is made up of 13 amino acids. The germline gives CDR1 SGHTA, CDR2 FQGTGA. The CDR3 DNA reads TGTGCCAGCAGCATGGGGGGGCCAGATGAAGCTTTCTTT. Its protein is CASSMGGPDEAFF.

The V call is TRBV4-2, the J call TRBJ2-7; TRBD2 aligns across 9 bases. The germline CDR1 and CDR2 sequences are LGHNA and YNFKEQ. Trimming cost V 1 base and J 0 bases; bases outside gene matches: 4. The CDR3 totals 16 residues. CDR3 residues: CASSQVASGDSYEQYF. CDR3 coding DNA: TGTGCCAGCAGCCAAGTCGCTAGCGGGGACTCCTACGAGCAGTACTTC.

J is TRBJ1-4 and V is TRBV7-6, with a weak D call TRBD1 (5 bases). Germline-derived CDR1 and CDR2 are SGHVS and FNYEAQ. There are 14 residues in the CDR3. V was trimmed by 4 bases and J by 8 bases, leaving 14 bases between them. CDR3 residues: CASSSRSQGEKLFF. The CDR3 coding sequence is TGTGCCAGCAGCTCCCGATCCCAGGGCGAAAAACTGTTTTTT.

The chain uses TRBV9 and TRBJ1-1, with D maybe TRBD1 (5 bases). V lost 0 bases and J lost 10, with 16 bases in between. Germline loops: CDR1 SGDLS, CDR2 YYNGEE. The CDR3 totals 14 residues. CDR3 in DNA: TGTGCCAGCAGCGTAGGTGGAGTGGGGGGGGGAGCTTTCTTT. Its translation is CASSVGGVGGGAFF.

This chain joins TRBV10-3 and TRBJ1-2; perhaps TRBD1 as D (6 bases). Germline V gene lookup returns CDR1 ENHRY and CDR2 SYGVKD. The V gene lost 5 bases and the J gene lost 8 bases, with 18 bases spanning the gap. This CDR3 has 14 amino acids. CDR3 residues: CAISPGGPQGGYTF. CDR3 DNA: TGTGCCATCAGTCCCGGGGGGCCCCAAGGCGGCTACACCTTC.

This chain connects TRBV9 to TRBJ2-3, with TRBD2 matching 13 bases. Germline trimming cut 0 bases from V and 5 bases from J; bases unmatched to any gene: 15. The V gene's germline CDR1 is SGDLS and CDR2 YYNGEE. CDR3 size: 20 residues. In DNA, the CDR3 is TGTGCCAGCAGCGTAGCTACGGGGAGGGGACTAGCGGGAATAGGAGATACGCAGTATTTT. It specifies CASSVATGRGLAGIGDTQYF.

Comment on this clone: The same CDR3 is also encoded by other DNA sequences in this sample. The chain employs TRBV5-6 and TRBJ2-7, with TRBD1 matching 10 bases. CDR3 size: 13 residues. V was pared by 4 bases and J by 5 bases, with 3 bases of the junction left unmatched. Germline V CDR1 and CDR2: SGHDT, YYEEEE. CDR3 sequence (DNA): TGTGCCAGCAGCCTCGGGACAGGGGACGAGCAGTACTTC. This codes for CASSLGTGDEQYF.